The text below deals with one T cell receptor (beta chain). 13 Jbeta primers and 60 Vbeta primers were used for the PCR. Assay: immunoSEQ multiplex PCR; the TCRdb copy retains only in-frame clones and omits some. The sample's table shows around 75,000 clones. This sample is drawn from a study of cytomegalovirus exposure and HLA in healthy donors. Study background: Earlier results showed 120 million or so unique TCR beta sequences derived from around 170 million T cells.

This CDR3 is 15 amino acids long. V was pared by 3 bases and J by 7 bases, with 16 bases between. CDR1 is LNHDA and CDR2 is SQIVND in the germline V gene (reference sequence). This chain connects TRBV19 to TRBJ2-1, with a weak D call TRBD1 (6 bases). Sample: PBMCs. The sequence was collected from a boy between 10 and 17 years old in good health and CMV-seronegative. Here the CDR3 reads CASSINTGFGNEQFF. The CDR3 DNA is TGTGCCAGTAGTATTAATACAGGGTTTGGGAATGAGCAGTTCTTC.